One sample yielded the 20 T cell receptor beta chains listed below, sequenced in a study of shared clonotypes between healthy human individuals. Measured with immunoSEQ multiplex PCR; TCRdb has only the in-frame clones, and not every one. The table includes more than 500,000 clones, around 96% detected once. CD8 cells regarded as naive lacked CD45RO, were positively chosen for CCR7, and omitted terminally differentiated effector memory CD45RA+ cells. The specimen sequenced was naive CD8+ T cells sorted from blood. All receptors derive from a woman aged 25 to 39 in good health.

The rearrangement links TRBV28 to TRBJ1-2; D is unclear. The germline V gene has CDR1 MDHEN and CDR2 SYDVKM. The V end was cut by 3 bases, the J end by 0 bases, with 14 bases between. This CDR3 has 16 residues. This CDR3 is CASSLSIGGANYGYTF. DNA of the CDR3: TGTGCCAGCAGTTTGTCGATCGGTGGAGCTAACTATGGCTACACCTTC.

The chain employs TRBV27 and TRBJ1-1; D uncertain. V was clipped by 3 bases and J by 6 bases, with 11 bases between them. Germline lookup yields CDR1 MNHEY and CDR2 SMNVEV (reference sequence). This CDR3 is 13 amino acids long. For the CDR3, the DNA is TGTGCCAGCAGTTTTAAGGAGAGGGCTGAAGCTTTCTTT. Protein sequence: CASSFKERAEAFF.

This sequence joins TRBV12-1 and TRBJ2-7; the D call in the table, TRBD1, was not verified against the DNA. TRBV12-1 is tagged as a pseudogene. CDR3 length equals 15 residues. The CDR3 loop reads CASSFSRDRTYEQYF. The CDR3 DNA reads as TGTGCCAGCAGCTTTAGCAGGGACAGGACCTACGAGCAGTACTTC.

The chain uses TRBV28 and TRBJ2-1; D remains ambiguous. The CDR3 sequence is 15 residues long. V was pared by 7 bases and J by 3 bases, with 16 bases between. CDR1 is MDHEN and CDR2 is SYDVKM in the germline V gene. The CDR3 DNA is TGTGCCAGCACTCACGAGCCCCTCCACTACAATGAGCAGTTCTTC. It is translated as CASTHEPLHYNEQFF.

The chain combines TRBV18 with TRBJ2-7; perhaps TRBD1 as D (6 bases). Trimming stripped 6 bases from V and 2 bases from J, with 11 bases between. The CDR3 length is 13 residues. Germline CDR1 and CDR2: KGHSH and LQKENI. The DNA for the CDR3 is TGTGCCAGCTCCCCGGACAGAGCCTACGAGCAGTACTTC. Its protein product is CASSPDRAYEQYF.

CDR3 sequence: CASSPLGQAAGGYTF. The CDR3 DNA sequence: TGTGCCAGCAGTCCTCTAGGACAGGCCGCTGGGGGCTACACCTTC. This rearrangement joins TRBV27 to TRBJ1-2; 7 bases fit TRBD1. Trimming took 5 bases from V and 8 from J; bases not matched to a gene: 14. CDR3 length equals 15 residues. Germline values: CDR1 MNHEY, CDR2 SMNVEV (reference sequence).

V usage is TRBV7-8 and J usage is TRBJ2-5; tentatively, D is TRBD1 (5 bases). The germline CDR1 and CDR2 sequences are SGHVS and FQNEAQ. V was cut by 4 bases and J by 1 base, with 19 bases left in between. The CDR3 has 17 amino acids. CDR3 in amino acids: CASSSLIGLDSQETQYF. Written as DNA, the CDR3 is TGTGCCAGCAGCTCGCTAATCGGGTTAGACAGCCAAGAGACCCAGTACTTC.

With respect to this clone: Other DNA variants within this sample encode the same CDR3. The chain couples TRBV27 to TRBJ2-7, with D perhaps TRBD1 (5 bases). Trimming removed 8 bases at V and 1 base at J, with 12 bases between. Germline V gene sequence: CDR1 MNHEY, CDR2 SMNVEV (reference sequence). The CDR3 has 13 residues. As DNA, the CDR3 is TGTGCCAGCTCCTGGGGCTCATCCTACGAGCAGTACTTC. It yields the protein CASSWGSSYEQYF.

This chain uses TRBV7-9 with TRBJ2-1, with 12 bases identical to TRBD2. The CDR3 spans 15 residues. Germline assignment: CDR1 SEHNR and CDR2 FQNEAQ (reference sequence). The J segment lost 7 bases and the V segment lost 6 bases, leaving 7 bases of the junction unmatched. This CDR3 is CASSSRTSGKNEQFF. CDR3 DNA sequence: TGTGCCAGCAGTTCCCGGACTAGCGGGAAAAATGAGCAGTTCTTC.

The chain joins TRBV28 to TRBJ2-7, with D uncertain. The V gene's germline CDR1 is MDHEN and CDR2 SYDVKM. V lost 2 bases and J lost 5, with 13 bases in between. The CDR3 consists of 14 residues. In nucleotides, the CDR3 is TGTGCCAGCAGTTTAACCAGTACGTTCAACGAGCAGTACTTC. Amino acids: CASSLTSTFNEQYF.

CDR3 region: CASVGMGERGYGYTF. CDR3 nucleotides: TGTGCCAGCGTAGGAATGGGGGAGAGGGGCTATGGCTACACCTTC. The rearrangement joins TRBV6-5 to TRBJ1-2, with a tentative D call TRBD1 (5 bases). The CDR3 has 15 residues. The ends were cut back, 8 bases at V and 4 bases at J, with 20 bases in the middle. Germline loops: CDR1 MNHEY, CDR2 SVGAGI.

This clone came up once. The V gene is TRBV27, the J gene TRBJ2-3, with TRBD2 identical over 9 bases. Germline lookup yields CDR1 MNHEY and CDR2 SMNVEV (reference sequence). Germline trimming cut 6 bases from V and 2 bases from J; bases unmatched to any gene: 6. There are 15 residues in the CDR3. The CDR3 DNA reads TGTGCCAGCAGCCCCGGGACTAGCAACACAGATACGCAGTATTTT. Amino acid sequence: CASSPGTSNTDTQYF.

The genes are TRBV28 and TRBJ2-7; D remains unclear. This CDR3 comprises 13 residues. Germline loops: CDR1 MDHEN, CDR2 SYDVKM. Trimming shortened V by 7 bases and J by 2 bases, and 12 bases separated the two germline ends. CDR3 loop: CASTFGPAYEQYF. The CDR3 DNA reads TGTGCCAGCACCTTTGGACCCGCCTACGAGCAGTACTTC.

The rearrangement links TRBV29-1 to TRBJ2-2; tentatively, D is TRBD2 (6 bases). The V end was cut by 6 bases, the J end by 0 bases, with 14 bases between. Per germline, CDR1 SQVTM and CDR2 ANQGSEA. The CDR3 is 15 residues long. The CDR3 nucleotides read TGCAGCGTGACCCTCCTAGCGACGAACACCGGGGAGCTGTTTTTT. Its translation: CSVTLLATNTGELFF.

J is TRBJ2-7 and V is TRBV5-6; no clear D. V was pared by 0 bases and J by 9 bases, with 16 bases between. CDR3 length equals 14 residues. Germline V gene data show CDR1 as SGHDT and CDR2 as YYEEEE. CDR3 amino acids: CASSLGTDFSVQYF. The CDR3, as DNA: TGTGCCAGCAGCTTGGGTACAGATTTCTCGGTGCAGTACTTC.

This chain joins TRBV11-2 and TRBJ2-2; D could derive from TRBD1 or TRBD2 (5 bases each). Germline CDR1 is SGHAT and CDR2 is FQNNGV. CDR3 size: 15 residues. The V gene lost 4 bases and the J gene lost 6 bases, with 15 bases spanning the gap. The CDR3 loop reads CASSYGTRAAGELFF. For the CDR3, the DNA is TGTGCCAGCAGCTACGGGACCAGGGCCGCCGGGGAGCTGTTTTTT.

DNA for the CDR3: TGTGCCAGTAGTATGGTGCGACTAGCGGAGACAGAAAGAGCCAAAAACATTCAGTACTTC. Translating gives CASSMVRLAETERAKNIQYF. The V call is TRBV19, the J call TRBJ2-4, with 9 bases lining up with TRBD2. J was trimmed by 0 bases and V by 3 bases; bases with no gene match: 15. Germline loops: CDR1 LNHDA, CDR2 SQIVND (reference sequence). CDR3 length equals 20 residues.

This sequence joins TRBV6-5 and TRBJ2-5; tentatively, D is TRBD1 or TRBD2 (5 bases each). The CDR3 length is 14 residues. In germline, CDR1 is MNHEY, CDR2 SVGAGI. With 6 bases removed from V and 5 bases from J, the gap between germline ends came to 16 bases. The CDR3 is CASRSPGPWETQYF. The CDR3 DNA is TGTGCCAGCAGAAGCCCGGGACCCTGGGAGACCCAGTACTTC.

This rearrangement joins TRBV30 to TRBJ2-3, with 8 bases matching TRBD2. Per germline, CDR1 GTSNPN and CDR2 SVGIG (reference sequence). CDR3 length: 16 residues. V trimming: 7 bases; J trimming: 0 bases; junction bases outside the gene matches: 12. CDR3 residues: CASFVFSGKSTDTQYF. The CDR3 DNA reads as TGTGCCTCGTTTGTCTTTAGCGGGAAGAGCACAGATACGCAGTATTTT.

CDR3 nucleotide sequence: TGTGCCAGCAGCTTAGGTCCGGGGATCTCCTACGAGCAGTACTTC. It encodes CASSLGPGISYEQYF. J is TRBJ2-7 and V is TRBV7-9; weak D call: TRBD2 (5 bases). Looked up from germline, CDR1 is SEHNR and CDR2 is FQNEAQ (reference sequence). There are 15 residues in the CDR3. Trimming cost V 1 base and J 0 bases, with 10 bases left between them.